This TCR beta chain came from a study of T cells in Graves' hyperthyroidism and ophthalmopathy. The authors deemed Graves' hyperthyroidism stable absent ophthalmopathy progression within 18 months. The CDR3 regions of TCR beta were amplified from RNA transcripts. TCR CDR3 regions were first amplified by RT-PCR with HTBI primers. TCRdb reprocessed the multiplex PCR reads with MiXCR, giving one entry per CDR3 protein. The repertoire holds 750,000 to 900,000 distinct CDR3 sequences, with about 38% as singletons. CDR3 size: 17 residues. Trimming removed 0 bases from V and 2 bases from J, with 14 bases in between. Per germline, CDR1 LGHNT and CDR2 FRNRAP.

Source material: blood. The clonotype originates from a man aged 18 to 29 with Graves' hyperthyroidism. The rearrangement links TRBV12-5 to TRBJ1-3; TRBD1 might be the D (5 bases). The CDR3 bases are TGTGCTAGTGGTTTGGTCGTCGGACACCTCCCTGGAAACACCATATATTTT. The encoded protein is CASGLVVGHLPGNTIYF.